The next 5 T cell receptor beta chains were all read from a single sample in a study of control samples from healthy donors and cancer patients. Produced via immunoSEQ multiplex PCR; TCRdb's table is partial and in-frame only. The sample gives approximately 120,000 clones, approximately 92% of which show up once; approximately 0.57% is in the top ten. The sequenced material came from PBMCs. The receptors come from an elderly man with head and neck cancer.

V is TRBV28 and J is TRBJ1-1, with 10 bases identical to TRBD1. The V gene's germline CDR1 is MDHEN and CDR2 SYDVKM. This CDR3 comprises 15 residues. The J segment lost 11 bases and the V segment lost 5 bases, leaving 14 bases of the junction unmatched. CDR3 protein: CASSPRTGGWMRAFF. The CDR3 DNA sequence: TGTGCCAGCAGTCCGAGGACAGGGGGATGGATGCGGGCTTTCTTT.

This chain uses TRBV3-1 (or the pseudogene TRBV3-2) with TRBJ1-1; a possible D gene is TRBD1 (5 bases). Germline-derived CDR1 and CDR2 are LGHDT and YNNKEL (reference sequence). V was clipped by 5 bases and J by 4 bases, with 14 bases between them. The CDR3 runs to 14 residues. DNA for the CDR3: TGTGCCAGCAGCTTGTACAGGTTGTCCACTGAAGCTTTCTTT. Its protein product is CASSLYRLSTEAFF.

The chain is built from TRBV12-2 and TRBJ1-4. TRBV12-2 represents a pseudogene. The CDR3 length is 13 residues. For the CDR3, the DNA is TGTGCAAGCCCCCCCAAAGGTAATGAAAAACTGTTTTTT. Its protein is CASPPKGNEKLFF.

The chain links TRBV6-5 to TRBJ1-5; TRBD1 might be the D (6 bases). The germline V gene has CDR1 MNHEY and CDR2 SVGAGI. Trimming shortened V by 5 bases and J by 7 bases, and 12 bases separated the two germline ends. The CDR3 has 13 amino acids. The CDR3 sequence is CASSRQATQPQHF. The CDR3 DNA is TGTGCCAGCAGTCGACAGGCAACCCAGCCCCAGCATTTT.

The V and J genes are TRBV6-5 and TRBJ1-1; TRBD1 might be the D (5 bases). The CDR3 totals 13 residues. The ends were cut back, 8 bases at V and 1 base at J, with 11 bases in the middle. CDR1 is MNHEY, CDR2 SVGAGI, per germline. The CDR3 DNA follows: TGTGCCAGCGGAGGGGAATGGAACACTGAAGCTTTCTTT. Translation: CASGGEWNTEAFF.